This TCR beta chain was retrieved from a study of T cell repertoires in cytomegalovirus infection. The germline CDR1 and CDR2 sequences are SGHRS and YFSETQ. The ends were cut back, 0 bases at V and 2 bases at J, with 9 bases in the middle. The CDR3 covers 14 residues. TCRdb called the reads again in MiXCR, with one record for every CDR3 protein. This table holds 270,000 or so distinct CDR3 sequences, 15% to 20% found once. The chain couples TRBV5-1 to TRBJ2-7; D gene unclear. Material: CD8+ T cells from PBMCs. This TCR derives from a human donor in good health (CMV status not recorded). Some clones in this sample may be carry-over from other donors' samples. This chain's CDR3 is CASSLVNPTYEQYF. The CDR3 nucleotides read TGCGCCAGCAGCTTGGTCAACCCAACCTACGAGCAGTACTTC.